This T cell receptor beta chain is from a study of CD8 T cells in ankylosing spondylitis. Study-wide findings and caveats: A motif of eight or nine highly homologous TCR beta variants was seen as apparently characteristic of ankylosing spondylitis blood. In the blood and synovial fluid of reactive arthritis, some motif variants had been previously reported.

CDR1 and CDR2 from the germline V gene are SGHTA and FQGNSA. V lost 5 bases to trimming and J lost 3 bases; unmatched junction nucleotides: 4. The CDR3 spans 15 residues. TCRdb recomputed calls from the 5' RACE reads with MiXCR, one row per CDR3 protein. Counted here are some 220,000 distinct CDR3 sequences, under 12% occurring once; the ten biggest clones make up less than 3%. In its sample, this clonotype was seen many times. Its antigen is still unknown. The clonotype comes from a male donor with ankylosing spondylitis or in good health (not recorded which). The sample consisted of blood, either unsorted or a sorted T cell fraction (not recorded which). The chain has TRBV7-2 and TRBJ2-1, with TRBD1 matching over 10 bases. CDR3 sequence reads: CASSLDRGLYNEQFF. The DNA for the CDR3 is TGTGCCAGCAGCCTCGACAGGGGGCTCTACAATGAGCAGTTCTTC.